A selection of T cell receptor beta chains follows, all from one sample in a study of blood T cell repertoires in COVID-19. The protocol was immunoSEQ multiplex PCR, while the TCRdb copy is restricted to in-frame clones and leaves out a portion. The table has 150,000 or so clones, just under 85% seen once. The sequenced material came from peripheral blood. The receptors shown here come from a man aged 35-49 years who had recovered from COVID-19. Both conserved end residues are part of each CDR3. D genes are given only for firm matches. For some rows the clone size is stated as once, few or many, or as a class when expanded; others skip it.

. | TRBJ1-6 | TRBV6-1 | many | 17 | TGTGCCAGCAGTGAATCCCGGGGGTGGTCCTATAATTCACCCCTCCACTTT | CASSESRGWSYNSPLHF
. | TRBJ1-1 | TRBV7-8 | . | 14 | TGTGCCAGCAGCCGTTCTTCAGGGTACACTGAAGCTTTCTTT | CASSRSSGYTEAFF
TRBD2 | TRBJ2-1 | TRBV19 | . | 14 | TGTGCCAGTAGTAGACTAGCGGATTACAATGAGCAGTTCTTC | CASSRLADYNEQFF
. | TRBJ1-5 | TRBV25-1 | . | 14 | TGTGCCAGCAGCCCCTTGGGGGGAGGACAGCCCCAGCATTTT | CASSPLGGGQPQHF
TRBD1 | TRBJ1-1 | TRBV6-1 | . | 15 | TGTGCCAGCAGTGAGTTTGGGCAGGGGGCGGCTGAAGCTTTCTTT | CASSEFGQGAAEAFF
TRBD1 | TRBJ1-5 | TRBV28 | . | 15 | TGTGCCAGCAGCCATGATGACAGGGTGGGTCAGCCCCAGCATTTT | CASSHDDRVGQPQHF
TRBD1 | TRBJ2-1 | TRBV27 | . | 16 | TGTGCCAGCAGTCTAGATCGGACAGGGGCCTACAATGAGCAGTTCTTC | CASSLDRTGAYNEQFF
TRBD1 | TRBJ1-2 | TRBV7-3 | . | 15 | TGTGCCAGCAGCCCAGGGGGCAGGGGGCAATCGGCCTACACCTTC | CASSPGGRGQSAYTF
. | TRBJ1-5 | TRBV3-1/TRBV3-2 | . | 12 | TGTGCCAGCGGGGAGGGTGTAAAGCCCCAGCATTTT | CASGEGVKPQHF
. | TRBJ2-2 | TRBV5-1 | . | 15 | TGCGCCAGCAGCTTGGATAGTCAGAACACCGGGGAGCTGTTTTTT | CASSLDSQNTGELFF
TRBD1 | TRBJ2-7 | TRBV6-5 | . | 14 | TGTGCCAGCAACTACAGGGGCCGCAGCTACGAGCAGTACTTC | CASNYRGRSYEQYF
. | TRBJ2-7 | TRBV7-2 | . | 15 | TGTGCCAGCAGCTTAGATCCAGATTATTTCTCCGAGCAGTACTTC | CASSLDPDYFSEQYF